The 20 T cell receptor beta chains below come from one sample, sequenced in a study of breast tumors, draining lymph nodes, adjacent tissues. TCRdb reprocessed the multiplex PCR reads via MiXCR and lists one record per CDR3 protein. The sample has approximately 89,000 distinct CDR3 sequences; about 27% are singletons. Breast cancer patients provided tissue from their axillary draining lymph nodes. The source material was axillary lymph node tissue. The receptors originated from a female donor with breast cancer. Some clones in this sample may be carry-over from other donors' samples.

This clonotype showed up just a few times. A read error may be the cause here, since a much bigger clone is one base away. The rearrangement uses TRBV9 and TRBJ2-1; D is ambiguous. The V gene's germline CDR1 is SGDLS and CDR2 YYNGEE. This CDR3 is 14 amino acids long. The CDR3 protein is CASSPIPGADEQSF. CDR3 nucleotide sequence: TGTGCCAGCAGCCCTATACCAGGCGCGGATGAGCAGTCCTTC. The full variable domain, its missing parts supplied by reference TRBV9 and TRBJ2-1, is DSGVTQTPKHLITATGQRVTLRCSPRSGDLSVYWYQQSLDQGLQFLIQYYNGEERAKGNILERFSAQQFPDLHSELNLSSLELGDSALYFCASSPIPGADEQSFGPGTRLTVL.

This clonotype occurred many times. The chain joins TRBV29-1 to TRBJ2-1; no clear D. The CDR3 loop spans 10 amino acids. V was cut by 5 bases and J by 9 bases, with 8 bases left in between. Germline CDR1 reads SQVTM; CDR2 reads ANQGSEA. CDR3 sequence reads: CSVRAGEQFF. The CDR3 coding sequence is TGCAGCGTTAGGGCCGGTGAGCAGTTCTTC.

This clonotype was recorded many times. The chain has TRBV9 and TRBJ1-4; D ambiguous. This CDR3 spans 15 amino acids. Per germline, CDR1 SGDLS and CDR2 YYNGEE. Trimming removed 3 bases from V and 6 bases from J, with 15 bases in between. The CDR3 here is CASSASGSSYEKLFF. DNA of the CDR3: TGTGCCAGCAGCGCCAGCGGTTCTAGTTATGAAAAACTGTTTTTT.

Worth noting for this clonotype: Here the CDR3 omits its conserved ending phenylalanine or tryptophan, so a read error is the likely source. The CDR3 region is CASSPPGGQQPQHS. CDR3 DNA sequence: TGTGCCAGCAGTCCCCCCGGGGGGCAACAGCCCCAGCATTCT. The chain joins TRBV12-3 or TRBV12-4 to TRBJ1-5, with D possibly TRBD1 on 6 matching bases. This CDR3 comprises 14 residues. Between the trimmed V and J ends, which lost 5 bases and 7 bases, there was a span of 15 bases.

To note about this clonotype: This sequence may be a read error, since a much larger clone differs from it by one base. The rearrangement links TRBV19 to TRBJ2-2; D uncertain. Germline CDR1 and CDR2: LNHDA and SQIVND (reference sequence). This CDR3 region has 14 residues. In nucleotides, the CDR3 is TGTACCAGTAGTCCTGGTCTCTTCACCGGGGAGCTGTTTTTT. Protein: CTSSPGLFTGELFF.

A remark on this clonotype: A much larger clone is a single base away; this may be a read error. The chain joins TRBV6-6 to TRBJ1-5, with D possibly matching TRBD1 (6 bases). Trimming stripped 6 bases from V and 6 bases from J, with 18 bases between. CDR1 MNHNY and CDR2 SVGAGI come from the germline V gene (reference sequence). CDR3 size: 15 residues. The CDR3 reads CASRLVSQGPQPQHF. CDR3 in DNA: TGTGCCAGCAGACTAGTCTCGCAGGGGCCTCAGCCCCAGCATTTT.

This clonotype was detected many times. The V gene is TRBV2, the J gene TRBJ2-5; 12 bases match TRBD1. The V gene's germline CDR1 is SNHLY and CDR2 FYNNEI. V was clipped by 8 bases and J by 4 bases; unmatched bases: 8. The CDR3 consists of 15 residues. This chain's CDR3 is CASCRDRGPGETQYF. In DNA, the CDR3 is TGTGCCAGCTGCCGGGACAGGGGGCCGGGAGAGACCCAGTACTTC.

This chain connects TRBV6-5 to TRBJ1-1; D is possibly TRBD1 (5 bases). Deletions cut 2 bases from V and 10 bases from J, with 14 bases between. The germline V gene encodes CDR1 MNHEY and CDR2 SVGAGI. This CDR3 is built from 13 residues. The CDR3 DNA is TGTGCCAGCAGTTACGGACTCGGGGGGGGAGCTTTCTTT. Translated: CASSYGLGGGAFF.

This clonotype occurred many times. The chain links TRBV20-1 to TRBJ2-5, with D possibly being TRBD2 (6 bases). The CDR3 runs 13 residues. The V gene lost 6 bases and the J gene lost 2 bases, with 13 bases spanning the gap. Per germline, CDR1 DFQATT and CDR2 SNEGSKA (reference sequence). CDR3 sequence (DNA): TGCAGTGCCCCGGGACTTGGTCAAGAGACCCAGTACTTC. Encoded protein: CSAPGLGQETQYF.

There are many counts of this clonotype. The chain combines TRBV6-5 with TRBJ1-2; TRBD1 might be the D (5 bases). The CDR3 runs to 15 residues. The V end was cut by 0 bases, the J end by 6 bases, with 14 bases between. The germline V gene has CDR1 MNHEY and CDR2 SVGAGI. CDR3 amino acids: CASSYSGYLGDGYTF. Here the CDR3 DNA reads TGTGCCAGCAGTTACTCGGGGTATTTAGGGGATGGCTACACCTTC.

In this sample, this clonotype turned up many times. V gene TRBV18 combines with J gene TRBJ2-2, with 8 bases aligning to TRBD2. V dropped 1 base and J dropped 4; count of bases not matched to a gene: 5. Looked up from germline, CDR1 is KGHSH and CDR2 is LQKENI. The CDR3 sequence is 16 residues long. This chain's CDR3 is CASSPLSGGATGELFF. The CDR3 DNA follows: TGTGCCAGCTCACCACTCTCGGGAGGGGCCACCGGGGAGCTGTTTTTT.

In DNA form, the CDR3 reads TGCAGTGCTAGATGGAGTAATGAAAAACTGTTTTTT. Translating it yields CSARWSNEKLFF. The chain combines TRBV20-1 with TRBJ1-4; D is unclear. CDR1 and CDR2 from the germline V gene are DFQATT and SNEGSKA (reference sequence). V gave up 2 bases and J gave up 4 bases, with 5 bases separating them. This CDR3 contains 12 residues.

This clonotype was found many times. CDR3 residues: CSARDRLDVAFYEQYF. CDR3 in DNA: TGCAGTGCTAGAGATCGCCTAGACGTCGCCTTTTACGAGCAGTACTTC. This chain uses TRBV20-1 with TRBJ2-7; D unresolved. The CDR3 totals 16 residues. Looked up from germline, CDR1 is DFQATT and CDR2 is SNEGSKA (reference sequence). The V and J ends lost 0 bases and 4 bases respectively, with 19 bases between them.

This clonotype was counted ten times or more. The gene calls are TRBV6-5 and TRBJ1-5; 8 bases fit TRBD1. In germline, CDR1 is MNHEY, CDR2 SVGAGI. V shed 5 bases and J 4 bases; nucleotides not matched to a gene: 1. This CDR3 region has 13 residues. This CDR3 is CASSRQGNQPQHF. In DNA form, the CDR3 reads TGTGCCAGCAGTCGACAGGGGAATCAGCCCCAGCATTTT.

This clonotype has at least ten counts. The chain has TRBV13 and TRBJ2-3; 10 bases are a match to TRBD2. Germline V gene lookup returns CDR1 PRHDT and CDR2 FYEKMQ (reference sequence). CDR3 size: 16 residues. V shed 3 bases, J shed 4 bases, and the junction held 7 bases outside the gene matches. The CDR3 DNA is TGTGCCAGCAGCTTCCTAGCGGGAGTTATCGCAGATACGCAGTATTTT. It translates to CASSFLAGVIADTQYF.

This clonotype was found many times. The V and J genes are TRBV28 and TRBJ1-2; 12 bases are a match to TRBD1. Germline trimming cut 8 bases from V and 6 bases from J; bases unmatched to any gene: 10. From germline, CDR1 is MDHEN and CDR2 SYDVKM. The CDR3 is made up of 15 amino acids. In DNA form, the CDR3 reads TGTGCCAGCGGTAGACCGGGACAGGGGGCTCATGGCTACACCTTC. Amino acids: CASGRPGQGAHGYTF.

The CDR3 loop is CASSQVGQSSYEQYF. The CDR3 nucleotides read TGCGCCAGCAGCCAAGTCGGCCAGAGCTCCTACGAGCAGTACTTC. The genes are TRBV4-3 and TRBJ2-7; D unclear. Trimming shortened V by 1 base and J by 0 bases, and 10 bases separated the two germline ends. From germline, CDR1 is LGHNA and CDR2 YSLEER. This CDR3 comprises 15 residues.

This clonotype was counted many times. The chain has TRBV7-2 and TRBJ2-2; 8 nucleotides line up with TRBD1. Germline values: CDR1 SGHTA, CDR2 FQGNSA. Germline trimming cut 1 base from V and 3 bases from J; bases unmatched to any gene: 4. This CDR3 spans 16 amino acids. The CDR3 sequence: CASSLVGTGYTGELFF. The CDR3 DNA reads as TGTGCCAGCAGCTTAGTAGGGACAGGTTACACCGGGGAGCTGTTTTTT.

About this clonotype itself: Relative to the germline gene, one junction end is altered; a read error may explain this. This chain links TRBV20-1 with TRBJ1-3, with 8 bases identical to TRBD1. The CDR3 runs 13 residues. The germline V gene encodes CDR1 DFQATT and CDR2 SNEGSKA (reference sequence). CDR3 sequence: CSVIQGVGNAIYF. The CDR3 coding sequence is TGCAGCGTTATACAGGGGGTTGGAAACGCCATATATTTT.

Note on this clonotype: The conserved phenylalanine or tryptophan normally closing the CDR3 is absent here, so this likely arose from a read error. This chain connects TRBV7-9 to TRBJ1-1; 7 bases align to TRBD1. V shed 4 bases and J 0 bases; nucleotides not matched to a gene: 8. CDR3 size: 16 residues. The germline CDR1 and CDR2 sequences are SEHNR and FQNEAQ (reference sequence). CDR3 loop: CASSSDRVFMNTEAFL. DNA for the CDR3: TGTGCCAGCAGCTCAGACAGGGTCTTCATGAACACTGAAGCTTTCCTT.